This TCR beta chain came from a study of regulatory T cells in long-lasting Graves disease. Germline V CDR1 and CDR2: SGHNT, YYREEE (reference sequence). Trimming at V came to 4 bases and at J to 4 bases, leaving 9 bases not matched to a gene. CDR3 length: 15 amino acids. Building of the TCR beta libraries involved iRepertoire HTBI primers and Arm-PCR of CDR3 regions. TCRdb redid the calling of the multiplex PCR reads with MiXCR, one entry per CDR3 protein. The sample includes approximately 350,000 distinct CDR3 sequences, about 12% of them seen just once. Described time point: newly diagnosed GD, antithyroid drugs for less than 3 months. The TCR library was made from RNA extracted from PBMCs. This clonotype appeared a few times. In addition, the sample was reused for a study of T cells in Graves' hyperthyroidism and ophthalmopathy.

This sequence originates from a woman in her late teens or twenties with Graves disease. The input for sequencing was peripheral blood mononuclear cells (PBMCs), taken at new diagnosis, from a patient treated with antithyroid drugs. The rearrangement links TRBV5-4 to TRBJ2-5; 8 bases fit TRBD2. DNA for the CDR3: TGTGCCAGCAGCCCCCTGACTAGCGCCGGAGAGACCCAGTACTTC. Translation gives CASSPLTSAGETQYF.